This TCR beta chain was recovered during a study of T cell repertoires in cytomegalovirus infection. Trimming took 2 bases from V and 0 from J, leaving 8 bases between them. The CDR3 totals 14 residues. Germline V gene sequence: CDR1 MDHEN, CDR2 SYDVKM. One entry per CDR3 protein, called by TCRdb with MiXCR from the reads. The sample holds fewer than 80,000 distinct CDR3 sequences, 3% to 4.5% seen once. Findings and limits, study-wide: The cumulative frequency of public TCR beta families distinguished individuals who carried CMV together with the relevant HLA.

Ten or more counts support this clonotype. Its specificity is unknown. The source material was PBMCs. The receptor was isolated from a human donor in good health (CMV status not recorded). Some clones in this sample may be carry-over from other donors' samples. The V call is TRBV28, the J call TRBJ2-7, with a tentative D call TRBD2 (6 bases). This CDR3 reads CASSLVGGSYEQYF. Here the CDR3 DNA reads TGTGCCAGCAGTTTAGTGGGGGGCTCCTACGAGCAGTACTTC.